The entry below gives a single T cell receptor beta chain sequence along with its context. These data originate in a study of cytomegalovirus exposure and HLA in healthy donors. The PCR employed 60 Vbeta primers together with 13 Jbeta primers. Assay used: immunoSEQ multiplex PCR; TCRdb lists only in-frame clones, some missing. This table holds over 80,000 clones, about 70% found once. The CDR3 loop spans 15 amino acids. From germline, CDR1 is SGDLS and CDR2 YYNGEE. V was trimmed by 5 bases and J by 8 bases, leaving 20 bases between them. The sequence derives from a female donor in good health and CMV-seropositive. The sample comprised PBMCs. This chain uses TRBV9 with TRBJ2-1, with D perhaps matching TRBD2 (6 bases). CDR3 region: CASSQSGTVSDEQFF. Written as DNA, the CDR3 is TGTGCCAGCAGTCAATCCGGGACTGTCTCGGATGAGCAGTTCTTC.